The 29 T cell receptor beta chains below come from one sample, sequenced in a study of blood T cells in healthy people across ages (dated by TCRdb to the mid-2010s). Library construction relied on 5' RACE. Sequencing took place on an Illumina HiSeq 2500. A second 7 to 11 cycle PCR used a sample-barcoded 5' primer and a J-beta primer mix. The public reads were quality trimmed at Q25 with fastp and then assembled into clones with MiXCR by TCRdb, keeping productive beta chains. Here each entry gathers all rows of one CDR3 protein and keeps the most common genes and DNA. The sample table shows hundreds of thousands of distinct CDR3 sequences, and 35% to 50% are seen once. Around 32% of the sample goes to the ten largest clones. The sequenced sample was blood. All receptors derive from an elderly man in good health.

V usage is TRBV7-2 and J usage is TRBJ2-1, with TRBD2 matching 14 bases. This CDR3 is built from 15 residues. Trimming cost V 6 bases and J 10 bases; bases outside gene matches: 8. The germline CDR1 and CDR2 sequences are SGHTA and FQGNSA. CDR3 DNA sequence: TGTGCCAGCAGACCCCCGGGACTAGCGGGAGAGGAGCAGTTCTTC. Protein: CASRPPGLAGEEQFF. Looking up the rest from reference TRBV7-2 and TRBJ2-1 gives the full variable domain: GAGVSQSPSNKVTEKGKDVELRCDPISGHTALYWYRQSLGQGLEFLIYFQGNSAPDKSGLPSDRFSAERTGGSVSTLTIQRTQQEDSAVYLCASRPPGLAGEEQFFGPGTRLTVL.

This clonotype was seen more than once but under ten times. The chain has TRBV7-2 and TRBJ2-1; D unresolved. This CDR3 has 14 amino acids. Germline V CDR1 and CDR2: SGHTA, FQGNSA. Trimming left V 4 bases short and J 6 bases short, with 13 bases between. This CDR3 reads CASSYGPASNEQFF. The CDR3 coding sequence is TGTGCCAGCAGCTATGGACCAGCCTCCAATGAGCAGTTCTTC.

This sequence joins TRBV15 and TRBJ2-1, with TRBD1 matching 10 bases. Losses at the gene ends were 3 bases for V and 7 bases for J; bases not matched to a gene: 6. The germline V gene has CDR1 LNHNV and CDR2 YYDKDF (reference sequence). This CDR3 has 15 residues. CDR3 bases: TGTGCCACCAGCAGGGGACAGGGGAATTTGAATGAGCAGTTCTTC. Translating gives CATSRGQGNLNEQFF.

The chain combines TRBV5-5 with TRBJ1-2, with 8 nucleotides matching TRBD1. Germline CDR1 reads SGHKS; CDR2 reads YYEKEE (reference sequence). V was pared by 1 base and J by 8 bases, with 7 bases of the junction left unmatched. This CDR3 has 14 amino acids. Here the CDR3 DNA reads TGTGCCAGCAGCTTGCTGACAGGGGAAGAAGGCTACACCTTC. Translation: CASSLLTGEEGYTF.

The chain uses TRBV6-2 or TRBV6-3 and TRBJ2-1; D gene unclear. The CDR3 covers 13 residues. Trimming took 5 bases from V and 5 from J, leaving 10 bases between them. Germline CDR1 reads MNHEY; CDR2 reads SVGEGT. The CDR3 nucleotides read TGTGCCAGCAGTATCATAGCTCACAATGAGCAGTTCTTC. This encodes CASSIIAHNEQFF.

The CDR3 nucleotides are TGCAGTGCAGAGGGGACAGGTCCTAAACCCTCCTACGAGCAGTACTTC. Encoded protein: CSAEGTGPKPSYEQYF. The genes are TRBV20-1 and TRBJ2-7; 8 bases map to TRBD1. The V and J ends lost 6 bases and 0 bases, in that order; junction bases with no gene match: 13. Germline lookup yields CDR1 DFQATT and CDR2 SNEGSKA (reference sequence). This CDR3 region has 16 residues.

This clonotype was seen a single time. The chain combines TRBV20-1 with TRBJ2-2; D remains unclear. The length of the CDR3 is 14 residues. V dropped 1 base and J dropped 4 bases, with 10 bases sitting between them. The germline V gene encodes CDR1 DFQATT and CDR2 SNEGSKA (reference sequence). The CDR3 coding sequence is TGCAGTGCTAGAGTAGTAGGGCGCACCGGGGAGCTGTTTTTT. Its translation: CSARVVGRTGELFF.

This clonotype was picked up a small number of times. Here the CDR3 reads CASSQAPGRSSYEQYF. The CDR3, as DNA: TGTGCCAGCAGCCAAGCCCCTGGCAGGAGCTCCTACGAGCAGTACTTC. This sequence joins TRBV3-1 and TRBJ2-7; D is unclear. Trimming shortened V by 1 base and J by 0 bases, and 13 bases separated the two germline ends. The CDR3 has 16 residues. CDR1 and CDR2 (germline): LGHDT, YNNKEL (reference sequence).

This clonotype appeared a few times. CDR3 loop: CASSLKDRMNEQFF. DNA for the CDR3: TGTGCCAGCAGCTTAAAGGACAGGATGAATGAGCAGTTCTTC. The chain combines TRBV7-2 with TRBJ2-1, with 7 bases lining up with TRBD1. The junction had 5 bases not matched to a gene; V was cut back by 2 bases and J by 7 bases. In germline, CDR1 is SGHTA, CDR2 FQGNSA. This CDR3 comprises 14 residues.

This clonotype appeared a few times. This rearrangement joins TRBV18 to TRBJ2-7, with D perhaps being TRBD1 or TRBD2 (5 bases each). The better agreement between TRBJ2-5 and the DNA end casts doubt on the J call. Looked up from germline, CDR1 is KGHSH and CDR2 is LQKENI. The CDR3 has 16 residues. In DNA form, the CDR3 reads TGTGCCAGCTCACCACCGGGGAGTAACAGGCCGGAGACCCAGTACTTC. Translating gives CASSPPGSNRPETQYF.

The rearrangement links TRBV20-1 to TRBJ2-3, with 8 bases aligning to TRBD2. CDR1 is DFQATT, CDR2 SNEGSKA, per germline (reference sequence). CDR3 length: 14 residues. Unmatched junction bases numbered 6, after V lost 5 bases and J lost 2 bases. In nucleotides, the CDR3 is TGCAGTGCTCCCCCGGGGGGGAACACAGATACGCAGTATTTT. The encoded protein is CSAPPGGNTDTQYF.

The table lists this clonotype with a few counts. The chain combines TRBV28 with TRBJ2-1, with D maybe TRBD2 (6 bases). V lost 5 bases and J lost 5, with 16 bases in between. This CDR3 has 15 residues. Germline V lookup: CDR1 MDHEN, CDR2 SYDVKM. In DNA, the CDR3 is TGTGCCAGCAGTCACGCGGGGCCACCGCACAATGAGCAGTTCTTC. Translated, it gives CASSHAGPPHNEQFF.

This clonotype was counted only a few times. This chain's CDR3 is CASSQDRAPGDEQFF. In DNA, the CDR3 is TGCGCCAGCAGCCAAGATAGGGCCCCCGGCGATGAGCAGTTCTTC. The chain has TRBV4-3 and TRBJ2-1, with no clear D. Germline CDR1 is LGHNA and CDR2 is YSLEER. V was cut by 0 bases and J by 8 bases, with 14 bases left in between. The CDR3 has 15 residues.

The chain employs TRBV13 and TRBJ2-1, with 8 bases that match TRBD2. V lost 4 bases, J lost 5 bases, and 13 bases stayed unmatched. The germline V gene encodes CDR1 PRHDT and CDR2 FYEKMQ (reference sequence). The CDR3 extends over 17 amino acids. This chain's CDR3 is CASSWSRGGRNNNEQFF. The CDR3, as DNA: TGTGCCAGCAGCTGGAGCCGCGGGGGGCGTAACAACAATGAGCAGTTCTTC.

This chain links TRBV20-1 with TRBJ2-3; 10 nucleotides align to TRBD2. The germline gives CDR1 DFQATT, CDR2 SNEGSKA (reference sequence). After removal of 6 bases from V and 5 bases from J, the junction contained 14 bases not matched to a gene. This CDR3 has 16 residues. CDR3 bases: TGCAGTGCGCCCAGCGGGGGGGCTTACGCTAGAGATACGCAGTATTTT. This sequence encodes CSAPSGGAYARDTQYF.

The chain is built from TRBV9 and TRBJ1-2; tentative D call: TRBD1 (6 bases). V lost 0 bases and J 6 bases, leaving 15 bases between the germline ends. Per germline, CDR1 SGDLS and CDR2 YYNGEE. The CDR3 loop spans 15 amino acids. CDR3 in amino acids: CASSVDSGVSNGYTF. Written as DNA, the CDR3 is TGTGCCAGCAGCGTAGACTCAGGGGTCTCTAATGGCTACACCTTC.

V usage is TRBV3-1 and J usage is TRBJ2-5, with 9 bases lining up with TRBD2. The J call may be in error: the DNA end matches TRBJ2-7 better. Germline CDR1 LGHDT, CDR2 YNNKEL (reference sequence). The CDR3 extends over 16 amino acids. Here the CDR3 reads CASSQDTGTSKYEQYF. The CDR3 nucleotides read TGTGCCAGCAGCCAAGACACCGGGACTAGCAAGTACGAGCAGTACTTC.

This clonotype has ten or more counts. The rearrangement joins TRBV7-9 to TRBJ2-3; 7 bases are shared with TRBD2. V gave up 2 bases and J gave up 4 bases; unmatched junction bases: 12. The V gene's germline CDR1 is SEHNR and CDR2 FQNEAQ (reference sequence). The CDR3 loop spans 17 amino acids. CDR3 residues: CASSLRGAGRSADTQYF. In DNA, the CDR3 is TGTGCCAGCAGCTTAAGGGGAGCCGGGAGGAGCGCAGATACGCAGTATTTT.

Many counts were recorded for this clonotype. The V call is TRBV7-2, the J call TRBJ2-7, with D tentatively TRBD1 or TRBD2 (5 bases each). Germline V gene lookup returns CDR1 SGHTA and CDR2 FQGNSA. The CDR3 totals 20 residues. Trimming took 2 bases from V and 4 from J, leaving 30 bases between them. The CDR3 region is CASSLLGVGQGQVWGYEQYF. The CDR3 DNA reads as TGTGCCAGCAGCTTATTGGGGGTTGGTCAGGGCCAAGTGTGGGGATACGAGCAGTACTTC.

This clonotype was found a few times. The V gene is TRBV19, the J gene TRBJ1-6; D possibly corresponds to TRBD1 (6 bases). Germline CDR1 LNHDA, CDR2 SQIVND (reference sequence). The CDR3 runs to 16 residues. V was trimmed by 6 bases and J by 0 bases, leaving 12 bases between them. The CDR3 bases are TGTGCCAGTAGGACCGACAGGAGCTCCTATAATTCACCCCTCCACTTT. It is translated as CASRTDRSSYNSPLHF.

This clonotype appeared once. The chain has TRBV25-1 and TRBJ1-5, with a possible D match to TRBD1 (5 bases). This CDR3 has 15 residues. In germline, CDR1 is MGHDK, CDR2 SYGVNS. The V and J ends lost 4 bases and 7 bases respectively, with 17 bases between them. The CDR3 protein is CASSVGGVGRQPQHF. The CDR3 DNA sequence: TGTGCCAGCAGTGTTGGGGGAGTTGGGCGGCAGCCCCAGCATTTT.

The V and J genes are TRBV7-2 and TRBJ2-1, with D uncertain. The CDR3 is made up of 16 amino acids. Trimming left V 1 base short and J 5 bases short, with 15 bases between. From germline, CDR1 is SGHTA and CDR2 FQGNSA. The CDR3 region has the DNA TGTGCCAGCAGCTTAGACCCCTCTATAATGAACAATGAGCAGTTCTTC. This gives the protein CASSLDPSIMNNEQFF.

This clonotype was detected a few times. The chain has TRBV3-1 and TRBJ2-3, with D unclear. This CDR3 has 11 residues. From germline, CDR1 is LGHDT and CDR2 YNNKEL (reference sequence). V shed 1 base and J shed 8 bases, with 4 bases lying between them. The CDR3 reads CASSQGPTQYF. DNA for the CDR3: TGTGCCAGCAGCCAAGGTCCTACGCAGTATTTT.

This chain connects TRBV12-3 or TRBV12-4 to TRBJ2-7; 8 bases map to TRBD2. CDR3 length: 15 amino acids. Trimming at V came to 7 bases and at J to 6 bases, leaving 14 bases not matched to a gene. The DNA of the CDR3 is TGTGCCAGCATTTTTTCCGGGGGGGTAAAAAGCGAGCAGTACTTC. Its translation is CASIFSGGVKSEQYF.

This clonotype was counted a few times. The rearrangement joins TRBV6-2 or TRBV6-3 to TRBJ2-3, with a tentative D call TRBD1 (6 bases). Trimming removed 7 bases at V and 9 bases at J, with 11 bases between. Germline V gene sequence: CDR1 MNHEY, CDR2 SVGEGT. CDR3 length: 11 residues. The CDR3 loop is CASTDRSTQYF. The CDR3 region has the DNA TGTGCCAGCACCGACAGGTCCACGCAGTATTTT.

This clonotype was seen only a few times. V and J are TRBV7-2 and TRBJ2-5, with a tentative D call TRBD2 (6 bases). Germline CDR1 reads SGHTA; CDR2 reads FQGNSA. Between the trimmed V and J ends, which lost 6 bases and 4 bases, there was a span of 21 bases. The CDR3 covers 16 residues. The DNA of the CDR3 is TGTGCCAGCAGTCCTAGGCCCCGGGACTCCGGAGAGACCCAGTACTTC. This codes for CASSPRPRDSGETQYF.

Concerning this clonotype: Its ends do not fully match the called genes, so a read error is possible. This chain uses TRBV11-3 with TRBJ2-3; tentatively, D is TRBD1 (5 bases). CDR3 size: 16 residues. Germline lookup yields CDR1 SGHNT and CDR2 YENEEA. The CDR3 here is CAGSLSLGPSTDTQYF. Here the CDR3 DNA reads TGTGCCGGCAGCCTAAGTTTGGGGCCTAGCACAGATACGCAGTATTTT.

The gene calls are TRBV3-1 and TRBJ2-7; D is undetermined. Germline V lookup: CDR1 LGHDT, CDR2 YNNKEL (reference sequence). The CDR3 is 13 amino acids. V dropped 3 bases and J dropped 5 bases, with 11 bases sitting between them. The CDR3 spells CASSQDGFHEQYF. In DNA form, the CDR3 reads TGTGCCAGCAGCCAGGATGGTTTTCACGAGCAGTACTTC.

This clonotype was found a few times. The chain uses TRBV20-1 and TRBJ2-7; 9 bases map to TRBD1. In germline, CDR1 is DFQATT, CDR2 SNEGSKA (reference sequence). Unmatched junction bases numbered 5, after V lost 5 bases and J lost 0 bases. The CDR3 sequence is 14 residues long. The CDR3 region is CSAPRQGGSYEQYF. As DNA, the CDR3 is TGCAGTGCTCCCAGACAGGGGGGCTCCTACGAGCAGTACTTC.